Listed below are T cell receptor beta chains from one sample, sequenced in a study of control samples from healthy donors and cancer patients. Profiled with immunoSEQ multiplex PCR; TCRdb holds only in-frame clones, not every one. This sample has about 150,000 clones, with more than 85% found just once. Sequencing was done on a sample of blood. Receptors originate from a man aged 18 to 30 in good health. CDR3s include the opening cysteine and the closing phenylalanine or tryptophan. The D gene is left open where the match is weak. A clone size is listed for some rows: how often the clone was seen (once, few, many), or a class if it is expanded.

J gene: TRBJ1-5
clone size: NA
V gene: TRBV6-4
D gene: NA
CDR3 DNA: TGTGCCAGCAGTGACGGGCCCAGCAATCAGCCCCAGCATTTT
CDR3 protein: CASSDGPSNQPQHF

J gene: TRBJ1-3
clone size: once
V gene: TRBV24-1
D gene: NA
CDR3 DNA: TGTGCCACGGGGAGTGCCTTTGGAAACACCATATATTTT
CDR3 protein: CATGSAFGNTIYF

J gene: TRBJ1-6
clone size: NA
V gene: TRBV6-1
D gene: NA
CDR3 DNA: TGTGCCAGCAGTGTACAAGCCGGACGGGATAATTCACCCCTCCACTTT
CDR3 protein: CASSVQAGRDNSPLHF

J gene: TRBJ2-1
clone size: NA
V gene: TRBV5-4
D gene: TRBD2
CDR3 DNA: TGTGCCAGCAGCTCATCCGGGACTAATCCGTTCTTC
CDR3 protein: CASSSSGTNPFF

J gene: TRBJ2-7
clone size: NA
V gene: TRBV29-1
D gene: TRBD2
CDR3 DNA: TGCAGCGTTAGGCATTATCAGGGACTAGACCCCTACGAGCAGTACTTC
CDR3 protein: CSVRHYQGLDPYEQYF

J gene: TRBJ1-5
clone size: once
V gene: TRBV28
D gene: NA
CDR3 DNA: TGTGCCAGCAGTTATAGGCCCTCCCGAAGCAATCAGCCCCAGCATTTT
CDR3 protein: CASSYRPSRSNQPQHF

J gene: TRBJ1-1
clone size: NA
V gene: TRBV11-2
D gene: NA
CDR3 DNA: TGTGCCAGCAGTTATACTCCCGCTGAAGCTTTCTTT
CDR3 protein: CASSYTPAEAFF

J gene: TRBJ1-2
clone size: NA
V gene: TRBV29-1
D gene: NA
CDR3 DNA: TGCAGCGCCGACCGGGGGCAGGGCTTCTATGGCTACACCTTC
CDR3 protein: CSADRGQGFYGYTF

J gene: TRBJ1-1
clone size: NA
V gene: TRBV7-6
D gene: NA
CDR3 DNA: TGTGCCAGCAGCGCCGCCCCTCCGGGACAACTGAACACTGAAGCTTTCTTT
CDR3 protein: CASSAAPPGQLNTEAFF

J gene: TRBJ1-1
clone size: NA
V gene: TRBV30
D gene: NA
CDR3 DNA: TGTGCCTGGAGTAAGGGACCCCGGGAAGCTTTCTTT
CDR3 protein: CAWSKGPREAFF

J gene: TRBJ1-5
clone size: NA
V gene: TRBV7-2
D gene: NA
CDR3 DNA: TGTGCCAGCAGCCCCGAGGTTTATAGCAATCAGCCCCAGCATTTT
CDR3 protein: CASSPEVYSNQPQHF

J gene: TRBJ2-7
clone size: NA
V gene: TRBV7-8
D gene: NA
CDR3 DNA: TGTGCCAGCAGCTCCTCGATCCACGAGCAGTACTTC
CDR3 protein: CASSSSIHEQYF

J gene: TRBJ2-5
clone size: NA
V gene: TRBV30
D gene: TRBD2
CDR3 DNA: TGTGCCTGGAGTCGGACTAGCGGGAGAGGAGAGACCCAGTACTTC
CDR3 protein: CAWSRTSGRGETQYF

J gene: TRBJ2-7
clone size: NA
V gene: TRBV7-2
D gene: TRBD2
CDR3 DNA: TGTGCCAGCAGCTTCGAGCGGGATTACTACGAGCAGTACTTC
CDR3 protein: CASSFERDYYEQYF

J gene: TRBJ2-7
clone size: NA
V gene: TRBV2
D gene: NA
CDR3 DNA: TGTGCCAGCAGCGAAGACAGTGCCCCCGAGCAGTACTTC
CDR3 protein: CASSEDSAPEQYF

J gene: TRBJ1-6
clone size: NA
V gene: TRBV4-1
D gene: TRBD1
CDR3 DNA: TGCGCCAGCACGTCGGGGACAGGATCTTTTTCACCCCTCCACTTT
CDR3 protein: CASTSGTGSFSPLHF

J gene: TRBJ1-3
clone size: NA
V gene: TRBV18
D gene: TRBD1
CDR3 DNA: TGTGCCAGCTCACTCGGACAGGGGAACTCTGGAAACACCATATATTTT
CDR3 protein: CASSLGQGNSGNTIYF

J gene: TRBJ2-1
clone size: few
V gene: TRBV2
D gene: TRBD1
CDR3 DNA: TGTGCCAGCAGTGTAAACAGGGGGCTGGATGAGCAGTTCTTC
CDR3 protein: CASSVNRGLDEQFF

J gene: TRBJ2-1
clone size: NA
V gene: TRBV4-1
D gene: NA
CDR3 DNA: TGCGCCAGCAGCCATCTGGACCAGACGATATACAATGAGCAGTTCTTC
CDR3 protein: CASSHLDQTIYNEQFF

J gene: TRBJ1-1
clone size: NA
V gene: TRBV4-1
D gene: NA
CDR3 DNA: TGCGCCAGCAGCGTACTGGGCATCAACACTGAAGCTTTCTTT
CDR3 protein: CASSVLGINTEAFF

J gene: TRBJ1-5
clone size: NA
V gene: TRBV19
D gene: TRBD1
CDR3 DNA: TGTGCCAGTAGTTCCCGGGACAGGGCTGCGGATCAGCCCCAGCATTTT
CDR3 protein: CASSSRDRAADQPQHF

J gene: TRBJ1-6
clone size: NA
V gene: TRBV3-1/TRBV3-2
D gene: TRBD1
CDR3 DNA: TGTGCCAGCAGCCACCGGGACAGGGTGGCCTATAATTCACCCCTCCACTTT
CDR3 protein: CASSHRDRVAYNSPLHF

J gene: TRBJ2-7
clone size: NA
V gene: TRBV19
D gene: TRBD1
CDR3 DNA: TGTGCCAGTAGTGCCCGACAGGGACCCTACGAGCAGTACTTC
CDR3 protein: CASSARQGPYEQYF

J gene: TRBJ2-2
clone size: NA
V gene: TRBV4-3
D gene: NA
CDR3 DNA: TGCGCCAGCAGCCAAGATAAAACTGGGGAGCTGTTTTTT
CDR3 protein: CASSQDKTGELFF

J gene: TRBJ2-7
clone size: once
V gene: TRBV18
D gene: NA
CDR3 DNA: TGTGCCAGCTCACCGGTGATAGCAAGGAGCTCCTACGAGCAGTACTTC
CDR3 protein: CASSPVIARSSYEQYF

J gene: TRBJ1-1
clone size: NA
V gene: TRBV19
D gene: TRBD1
CDR3 DNA: TGTGCCAGTACCCTTGGGACAGGGGTCGACACTGAAGCTTTCTTT
CDR3 protein: CASTLGTGVDTEAFF